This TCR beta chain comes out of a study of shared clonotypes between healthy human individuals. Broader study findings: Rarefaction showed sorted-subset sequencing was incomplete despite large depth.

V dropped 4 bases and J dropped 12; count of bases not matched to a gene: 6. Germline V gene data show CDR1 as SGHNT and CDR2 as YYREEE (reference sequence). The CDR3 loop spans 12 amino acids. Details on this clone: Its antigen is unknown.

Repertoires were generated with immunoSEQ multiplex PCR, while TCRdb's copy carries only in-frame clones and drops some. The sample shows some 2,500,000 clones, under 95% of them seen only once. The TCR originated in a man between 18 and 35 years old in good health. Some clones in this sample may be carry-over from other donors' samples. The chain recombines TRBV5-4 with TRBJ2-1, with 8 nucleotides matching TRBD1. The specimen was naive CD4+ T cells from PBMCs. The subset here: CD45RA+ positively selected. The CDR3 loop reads CASSPDRDGQFF. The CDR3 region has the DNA TGTGCCAGCAGCCCGGACAGGGATGGGCAGTTCTTC. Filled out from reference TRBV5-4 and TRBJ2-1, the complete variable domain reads ETGVTQSPTHLIKTRGQQVTLRCSSQSGHNTVSWYQQALGQGPQFIFQYYREEENGRGNFPPRFSGLQFPNYSSELNVNALELDDSALYLCASSPDRDGQFFGPGTRLTVL.